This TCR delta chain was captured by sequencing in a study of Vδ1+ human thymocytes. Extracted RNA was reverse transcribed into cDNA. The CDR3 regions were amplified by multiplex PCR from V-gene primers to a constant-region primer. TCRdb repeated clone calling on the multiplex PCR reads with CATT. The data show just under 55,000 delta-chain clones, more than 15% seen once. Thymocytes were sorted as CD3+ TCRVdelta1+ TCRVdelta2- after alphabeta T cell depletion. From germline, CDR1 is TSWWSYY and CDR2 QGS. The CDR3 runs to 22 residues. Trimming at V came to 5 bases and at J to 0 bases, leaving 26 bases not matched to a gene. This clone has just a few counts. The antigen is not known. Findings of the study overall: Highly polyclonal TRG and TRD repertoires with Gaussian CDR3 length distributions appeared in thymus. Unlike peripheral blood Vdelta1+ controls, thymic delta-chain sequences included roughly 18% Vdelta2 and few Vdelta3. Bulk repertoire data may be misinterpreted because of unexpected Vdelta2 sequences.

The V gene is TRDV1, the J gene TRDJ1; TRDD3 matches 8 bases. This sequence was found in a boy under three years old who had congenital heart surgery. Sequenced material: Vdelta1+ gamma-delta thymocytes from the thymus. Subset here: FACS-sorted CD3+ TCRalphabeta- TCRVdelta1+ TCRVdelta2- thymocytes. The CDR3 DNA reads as TGTGCTCTTGGGAAAGGGGTCTACGCTGGGGGAGCCGGTGAAGATTACACCGATAAACTCATCTTT. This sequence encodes CALGKGVYAGGAGEDYTDKLIF.